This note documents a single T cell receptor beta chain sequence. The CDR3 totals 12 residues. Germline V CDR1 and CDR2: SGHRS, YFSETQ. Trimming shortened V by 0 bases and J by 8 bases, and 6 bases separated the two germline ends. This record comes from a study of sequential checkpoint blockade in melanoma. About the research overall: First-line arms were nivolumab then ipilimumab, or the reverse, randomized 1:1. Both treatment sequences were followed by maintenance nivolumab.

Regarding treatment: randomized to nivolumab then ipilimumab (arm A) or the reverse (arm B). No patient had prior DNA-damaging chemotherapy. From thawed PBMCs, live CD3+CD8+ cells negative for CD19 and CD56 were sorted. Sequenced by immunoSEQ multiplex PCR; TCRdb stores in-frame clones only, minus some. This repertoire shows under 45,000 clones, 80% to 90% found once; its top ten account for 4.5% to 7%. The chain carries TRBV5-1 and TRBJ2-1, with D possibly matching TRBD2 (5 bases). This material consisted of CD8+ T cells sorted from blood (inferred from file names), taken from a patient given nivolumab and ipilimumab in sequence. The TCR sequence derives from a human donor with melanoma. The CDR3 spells CASSLAGDEQFF. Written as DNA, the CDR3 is TGCGCCAGCAGCTTGGCCGGGGATGAGCAGTTCTTC.